One sample yielded the 28 T cell receptor beta chains listed below, sequenced in a study of blood T cells in healthy people across ages. A J-beta primer mix and a sample-barcoded 5' primer were used in a second PCR of about 7 to 11 cycles. Using its own MiXCR run on the 5' RACE reads, TCRdb lists one record per CDR3 protein. The sample gives 1.5 million to 2 million distinct CDR3 sequences, roughly 27% of which show up once; 7.7% is in the top ten. Source material: blood. The receptors shown here come from a woman aged 30 to 39 in good health.

Regarding this clonotype: It may be a read error: a sequence one base away is much more abundant. V and J are TRBV6-5 and TRBJ2-7; D perhaps matches TRBD2 (6 bases). V shed 1 base and J shed 0 bases, with 10 bases lying between them. The CDR3 runs to 15 residues. The germline CDR1 and CDR2 sequences are MNHEY and SVGAGI. CDR3 in DNA: TGTGCCAGCAGTTACTTGGAGGGCCTCTCCTACGAGCAGTACTTC. Translation gives CASSYLEGLSYEQYF.

J is TRBJ2-1 and V is TRBV3-1, with TRBD1 as a possible D gene (5 bases). V was shortened by 6 bases and J by 2 bases, with 20 bases between the two germline ends. There are 17 residues in the CDR3. Germline CDR1 is LGHDT and CDR2 is YNNKEL (reference sequence). In DNA, the CDR3 is TGTGCCAGCAGTGCCGGAAAGGGGTTTCGGGCCTACAATGAGCAGTTCTTC. Protein: CASSAGKGFRAYNEQFF.

The chain employs TRBV20-1 and TRBJ2-3; 7 nucleotides match TRBD2. Germline V gene sequence: CDR1 DFQATT, CDR2 SNEGSKA (reference sequence). The V gene end was trimmed by 6 bases and the J gene end by 5 bases; junction bases not matched to a gene: 11. This CDR3 contains 14 residues. The CDR3 is CSAASSGVGDTQYF. For the CDR3, the DNA is TGCAGTGCCGCCTCGAGCGGGGTAGGAGATACGCAGTATTTT.

This clonotype was seen many times. The rearrangement joins TRBV20-1 to TRBJ2-1; D unclear. The CDR3 is 11 residues long. Between the trimmed V and J ends, which lost 7 bases and 8 bases, there was a span of 12 bases. CDR1 and CDR2 from the germline V gene are DFQATT and SNEGSKA (reference sequence). CDR3 coding DNA: TGCAGTGTCCCAGGTAGCCATGAGCAGTTCTTC. Its translation: CSVPGSHEQFF.

A few counts support this clonotype. V usage is TRBV5-5 and J usage is TRBJ2-1; D is undetermined. The CDR3 has 16 residues. V lost 6 bases and J lost 0, with 16 bases in between. The germline V gene encodes CDR1 SGHKS and CDR2 YYEKEE (reference sequence). CDR3 sequence: CASTHSYFSSYNEQFF. The CDR3 nucleotides read TGTGCCAGCACCCATTCGTATTTTAGCTCCTACAATGAGCAGTTCTTC.

This clonotype was counted many times. V gene TRBV3-1 combines with J gene TRBJ2-3; D is unresolved. In germline, CDR1 is LGHDT, CDR2 YNNKEL (reference sequence). V gave up 1 base and J gave up 4 bases, with 3 bases separating them. The CDR3 sequence is 12 residues long. The CDR3 protein is CASSQAADTQYF. The CDR3 nucleotides read TGTGCCAGCAGCCAAGCGGCAGATACGCAGTATTTT.

This clonotype occurred a few times. The rearrangement joins TRBV10-2 to TRBJ2-7; TRBD1 might be the D (6 bases). V was clipped by 8 bases and J by 1 base, with 15 bases between them. This CDR3 has 14 amino acids. Germline CDR1 WSHSY, CDR2 SAAADI. For the CDR3, the DNA is TGCGCCAGCGGTGGTACGGGACAATCCTACGAGCAGTACTTC. The encoded protein is CASGGTGQSYEQYF.

This clonotype has more than one count but fewer than ten. The chain combines TRBV12-3 or TRBV12-4 with TRBJ2-2; no clear D gene. The CDR3 sequence is 13 residues long. Trimming stripped 5 bases from V and 3 bases from J, with 7 bases between. The CDR3 loop reads CASSPIHTGELFF. The CDR3 nucleotides are TGTGCCAGCAGTCCTATTCACACCGGGGAGCTGTTTTTT.

A remark on this clonotype: A much larger clone lies a single base off, so this may be a read error. The chain links TRBV10-3 to TRBJ2-7; TRBD1 or TRBD2 may be the D gene (5 bases each). Germline V CDR1 and CDR2: ENHRY, SYGVKD. CDR3 length: 14 residues. The V gene lost 0 bases and the J gene lost 4 bases, with 10 bases spanning the gap. CDR3 in DNA: TGTGCCATCAGTGAGTCCGGGGCAGGGTACGAGCAGTACTTC. This codes for CAISESGAGYEQYF.

This clonotype has more than one count but fewer than ten. V and J are TRBV20-1 and TRBJ2-1; TRBD2 matches at 14 bases. V dropped 3 bases and J dropped 6; count of bases not matched to a gene: 7. From germline, CDR1 is DFQATT and CDR2 SNEGSKA (reference sequence). CDR3 size: 16 residues. DNA of the CDR3: TGCAGTGCTAGTGGGTCAGGGACTAGCGGGGGCAATGAGCAGTTCTTC. Translation: CSASGSGTSGGNEQFF.

This clonotype turned up a few times. V usage is TRBV29-1 and J usage is TRBJ2-1; 8 nucleotides match TRBD2. CDR3 length equals 15 residues. The germline V gene has CDR1 SQVTM and CDR2 ANQGSEA. The trim removed 3 bases at V and 11 bases at J, leaving 15 bases unmatched. Here the CDR3 reads CSVERGAAGLYQQFF. For the CDR3, the DNA is TGCAGCGTTGAGCGGGGGGCGGCTGGCTTGTATCAGCAGTTCTTC.

Concerning this clonotype itself: A read error may be the cause here, since a much bigger clone is one base away. The gene calls are TRBV12-3 or TRBV12-4 and TRBJ2-1; D unresolved. The CDR3 is 12 residues long. Trimming stripped 3 bases from V and 10 bases from J, with 10 bases between. CDR3 DNA sequence: TGTGCCAGCAGTTTTGGGCACCGAGAGCAGTTCTTC. Its protein is CASSFGHREQFF.

This clonotype has a handful of counts. The chain links TRBV3-1 to TRBJ1-4, with 7 bases aligning to TRBD1. Unmatched junction bases numbered 6, after V lost 8 bases and J lost 6 bases. The CDR3 length is 13 residues. From germline, CDR1 is LGHDT and CDR2 YNNKEL (reference sequence). CDR3 sequence reads: CASGYRGDEKLFF. The DNA for the CDR3 is TGTGCCAGCGGATACAGGGGAGATGAAAAACTGTTTTTT.

V gene TRBV12-3 or TRBV12-4 combines with J gene TRBJ1-6, with D possibly matching TRBD1 (5 bases). Trimming cost V 5 bases and J 7 bases, with 12 bases left between them. This CDR3 has 14 residues. CDR3 sequence reads: CASSEQVANSPLHF. CDR3 DNA: TGTGCCAGCAGTGAACAGGTTGCGAATTCACCCCTCCACTTT.

This clonotype was seen repeatedly, ten times or more. This sequence joins TRBV27 and TRBJ1-2; D is uncertain. CDR1 and CDR2 from the germline V gene are MNHEY and SMNVEV (reference sequence). CDR3 length: 13 residues. Trimming stripped 4 bases from V and 4 bases from J, with 10 bases between. The CDR3 reads CASSWANGYGYTF. In nucleotides, the CDR3 is TGTGCCAGCAGTTGGGCCAACGGCTATGGCTACACCTTC.

This clonotype was found many times. Germline is not matched at one junction end, which may reflect a read error. This chain joins TRBV15 and TRBJ2-5; D remains ambiguous. Germline V lookup: CDR1 LNHNV, CDR2 YYDKDF (reference sequence). CDR3 length: 15 residues. CDR3 in amino acids: CATSGDPQVQETQYF. CDR3 sequence (DNA): TGTGCCACCAGCGGAGACCCCCAGGTTCAAGAGACCCAGTACTTC.

This clonotype was observed a handful of times. The V and J genes are TRBV15 and TRBJ2-3, with a possible D match to TRBD1 (6 bases). Trimming left V 3 bases short and J 0 bases short, with 10 bases between. Per germline, CDR1 LNHNV and CDR2 YYDKDF (reference sequence). The CDR3 totals 15 residues. CDR3 sequence reads: CATSSRGGSTDTQYF. CDR3 bases: TGTGCCACCAGCAGCAGGGGTGGGAGCACAGATACGCAGTATTTT. The full variable domain, in which reference TRBV15 and TRBJ2-3 provide the parts outside the CDR3, is DAMVIQNPRYQVTQFGKPVTLSCSQTLNHNVMYWYQQKSSQAPKLLFHYYDKDFNNEADTPDNFQSRRPNTSFCFLDIRSPGLGDTAMYLCATSSRGGSTDTQYFGPGTRLTVL.

The chain links TRBV7-3 to TRBJ1-5; the D gene is possibly TRBD1 (5 bases). The CDR3 covers 13 residues. Between the trimmed V and J ends, which lost 8 bases and 3 bases, there was a span of 11 bases. The germline V gene encodes CDR1 SGHTA and CDR2 FQGTGA. The CDR3 coding sequence is TGTGCCAGCTCTGGGGGGAACAATCAGCCCCAGCATTTT. Its translation is CASSGGNNQPQHF.

This clonotype was found many times. J is TRBJ2-5 and V is TRBV7-2; the D gene is possibly TRBD1 (6 bases). Trimming shortened V by 4 bases and J by 4 bases, and 10 bases separated the two germline ends. Germline CDR1 is SGHTA and CDR2 is FQGNSA. This CDR3 is built from 13 residues. CDR3 bases: TGTGCCAGCAGCTGGGGACAATCAGAGACCCAGTACTTC. Encoded protein: CASSWGQSETQYF.

This clonotype was picked up one time. The chain links TRBV25-1 to TRBJ2-1; D is possibly TRBD1 (6 bases). The CDR3 is 17 residues long. The V gene lost 1 base and the J gene lost 0 bases, with 13 bases spanning the gap. From germline, CDR1 is MGHDK and CDR2 SYGVNS. CDR3 in amino acids: CASSEWGRATSYNEQFF. CDR3 coding DNA: TGTGCCAGCAGTGAATGGGGGCGGGCGACCTCCTACAATGAGCAGTTCTTC.

The chain links TRBV27 to TRBJ1-2; D uncertain. Germline V gives CDR1 MNHEY, CDR2 SMNVEV (reference sequence). The CDR3 has 14 amino acids. Trimming cost V 2 bases and J 7 bases, with 14 bases left between them. Written as DNA, the CDR3 is TGTGCCAGCAGTTTAAGGTCGGCAGAAGGTGGCTACACCTTC. Its protein product is CASSLRSAEGGYTF.

The table lists this clonotype with a few counts. The rearrangement links TRBV5-1 to TRBJ2-7; 12 bases match TRBD1. From germline, CDR1 is SGHRS and CDR2 YFSETQ. With V trimmed by 5 bases and J by 6 bases, 9 bases remained unmatched. The CDR3 length is 15 residues. CDR3 protein: CASRIPGTGGGEQYF. CDR3 sequence (DNA): TGCGCCAGCAGAATACCCGGGACAGGGGGCGGCGAGCAGTACTTC.

This clonotype was counted only a few times. V and J are TRBV7-9 and TRBJ1-4; 8 bases are a match to TRBD1. Germline V lookup: CDR1 SEHNR, CDR2 FQNEAQ (reference sequence). The CDR3 runs 18 residues. V lost 5 bases, J lost 6 bases, and 17 bases stayed unmatched. In DNA, the CDR3 is TGTGCCAGCAGCGGCGCAAGAAAACGAGGACAGGGCGATGAAAAACTGTTTTTT. Translation gives CASSGARKRGQGDEKLFF.

This clonotype was observed a handful of times. J is TRBJ2-7 and V is TRBV5-5; 8 nucleotides agree with TRBD1. CDR3 length equals 15 residues. Losses at the gene ends were 4 bases for V and 2 bases for J; bases not matched to a gene: 8. The germline gives CDR1 SGHKS, CDR2 YYEKEE (reference sequence). Here the CDR3 DNA reads TGTGCCAGCAGCGCTGGACAGGGAGTGGCCTACGAGCAGTACTTC. Encoded protein: CASSAGQGVAYEQYF.

This sequence joins TRBV4-1 and TRBJ1-2, with TRBD1 identical over 7 bases. This CDR3 is 15 amino acids long. V dropped 0 bases and J dropped 8; count of bases not matched to a gene: 9. Germline V gene data show CDR1 as MGHRA and CDR2 as YSYEKL. The CDR3 region has the DNA TGCGCCAGCAGCCAAGAACGACAGGGCAACTGGGGCTACACCTTC. As protein: CASSQERQGNWGYTF.

The table lists this clonotype with a few counts. The chain combines TRBV6-2 or TRBV6-3 with TRBJ2-1; 12 nucleotides line up with TRBD2. V gave up 3 bases and J gave up 0 bases; unmatched junction bases: 6. Germline CDR1 MNHEY, CDR2 SVGEGT. The length of the CDR3 is 18 residues. The CDR3 DNA is TGTGCCAGCAGTTATATCACTAGCGGGGGGAGCTCCTACAATGAGCAGTTCTTC. Its protein product is CASSYITSGGSSYNEQFF.

Of note for this clonotype: A read error may be the cause here, since a much bigger clone is one base away. This chain links TRBV20-1 with TRBJ2-1, with 10 bases identical to TRBD2. The trim removed 5 bases at V and 2 bases at J, leaving 9 bases unmatched. Germline V lookup: CDR1 DFQATT, CDR2 SNEGSKA (reference sequence). This CDR3 is built from 16 residues. In nucleotides, the CDR3 is TGCAGTGCTGGTATCAGCGGGAGGGCCCCCTACAATGAGCAGTTCTTC. As protein: CSAGISGRAPYNEQFF.

The gene calls are TRBV12-3 or TRBV12-4 and TRBJ2-3; unclear D gene. Trimming pared 8 bases from V and 1 base from J, leaving 16 bases between. This CDR3 region has 15 residues. CDR3 DNA sequence: TGTGCCAGCGCCCTAATCGGCAGGCGCACAGATACGCAGTATTTT. This codes for CASALIGRRTDTQYF.